These 8 T cell receptor beta chains were all obtained from the same sample, sequenced in a study of identical twins. TCRdb reprocessed the 5' RACE reads with MiXCR, giving one entry per CDR3 protein. The table lists 280,000 or so distinct CDR3 sequences, more than 6.5% of them singletons. Separately, the same data were catalogued under a study of yellow fever vaccine responses in identical twins.

Sequencing was done on a sample of memory (CD45RO+) T cells sorted from blood. Receptors were obtained from a woman between 18 and 29 years old in good health.

V and J are TRBV5-1 and TRBJ2-6, with D unclear. Trimming removed 0 bases at V and 4 bases at J, with 20 bases between. Germline CDR1 reads SGHRS; CDR2 reads YFSETQ. The CDR3 is made up of 19 amino acids. CDR3 region: CASSLGRDSRVSGANVLTF. The CDR3 region has the DNA TGCGCCAGCAGCTTGGGTAGGGATTCCAGAGTGTCAGGGGCCAACGTCCTGACTTTC.

V is TRBV12-3 or TRBV12-4 and J is TRBJ2-1, with 12 bases lining up with TRBD2. There are 15 residues in the CDR3. V was clipped by 7 bases and J by 8 bases; unmatched bases: 9. CDR3 residues: CASNPGLAGLDEQFF. The CDR3 DNA reads as TGTGCCAGCAATCCTGGACTAGCGGGATTGGATGAGCAGTTCTTC.

The chain carries TRBV4-1 and TRBJ2-2, with TRBD2 identical over 8 bases. Trimming took 1 base from V and 0 from J; bases not matched to a gene: 4. Germline V CDR1 and CDR2: MGHRA, YSYEKL. The CDR3 has 17 residues. The CDR3 DNA is TGCGCCAGCAGCCAAGGCCGGGGGGGGGCGAACACCGGGGAGCTGTTTTTT. Amino acid sequence: CASSQGRGGANTGELFF.

This clonotype was detected only a few times. The chain employs TRBV20-1 and TRBJ2-5, with D hard to call. The CDR3 runs 10 residues. The germline V gene has CDR1 DFQATT and CDR2 SNEGSKA (reference sequence). V lost 5 bases and J 2 bases, leaving 3 bases between the germline ends. The CDR3 loop is CSALQETQYF. CDR3 nucleotide sequence: TGCAGTGCTCTACAAGAGACCCAGTACTTC.

This clonotype was observed a handful of times. J is TRBJ1-1 and V is TRBV5-1; TRBD1 agrees at 10 bases. CDR1 is SGHRS and CDR2 is YFSETQ in the germline V gene. The CDR3 has 15 amino acids. V gave up 4 bases and J gave up 6 bases; unmatched junction bases: 9. CDR3 in amino acids: CASSPRQGASSEAFF. The CDR3 DNA reads as TGCGCCAGCAGCCCAAGACAGGGGGCGTCTTCTGAAGCTTTCTTT.

This chain links TRBV6-1 with TRBJ1-2, with TRBD1 as a possible D gene (6 bases). Germline V gene data show CDR1 as MNHNS and CDR2 as SASEGT. With 4 bases removed from V and 8 bases from J, the gap between germline ends came to 14 bases. There are 13 residues in the CDR3. The CDR3 sequence is CASSADSLAGYTF. In nucleotides, the CDR3 is TGTGCCAGCAGTGCGGACAGCCTGGCGGGCTACACCTTC.

This clonotype was observed a few times. The chain couples TRBV12-5 to TRBJ2-3; the D gene is possibly TRBD2 (5 bases). The CDR3 has 14 residues. Germline V CDR1 and CDR2: LGHNT, FRNRAP. The ends were cut back, 6 bases at V and 2 bases at J, with 12 bases in the middle. CDR3 in DNA: TGTGCTAGTGGGGCCCCGGAGGCCACAGATACGCAGTATTTT. Amino acid sequence: CASGAPEATDTQYF.

Many counts were recorded for this clonotype. This chain connects TRBV3-1 to TRBJ2-2; D might be TRBD1 (5 bases). CDR3 length equals 15 residues. The V end was cut by 4 bases, the J end by 5 bases, with 14 bases between. Germline V gene data show CDR1 as LGHDT and CDR2 as YNNKEL (reference sequence). CDR3: CASSPRTSITGELFF. CDR3 bases: TGTGCCAGCAGCCCACGGACATCAATTACCGGGGAGCTGTTTTTT.